This T cell receptor beta chain is drawn from a study of T cell repertoires in MIS-A myocarditis. Assay used: immunoSEQ multiplex PCR; TCRdb lists only in-frame clones, some missing. There are 13,000 to 15,000 clones in the sample; around 70% occur only once, and approximately 62% lies in the top ten. The germline CDR1 and CDR2 sequences are MNHEY and SMNVEV (reference sequence). This CDR3 has 11 amino acids. As for this clone: At one boundary the junction diverges from the germline segment, which might be a read error.

The origin of this receptor is a young man with fulminant myocarditis from multisystem inflammatory syndrome in adults (MIS-A) after COVID-19. The material sequenced was left ventricle heart tissue obtained at autopsy. The chain uses TRBV27 and TRBJ1-2; D gene uncertain. CDR3 nucleotide sequence: TGTGCCAGCGGTTTGAGCTATGGCTACACCTTC. This encodes CASGLSYGYTF.